One sample yielded the 14 T cell receptor beta chains listed below, sequenced in a study of T cell changes during pregnancy in multiple sclerosis. Assay: immunoSEQ multiplex PCR; the TCRdb copy retains only in-frame clones and omits some. This table has 100,000 or so clones, about 93% appearing once. This sample comprised peripheral blood, obtained after pregnancy. The receptor set was obtained from a female donor in good health, enrolled as a control in a pregnancy study.

The chain combines TRBV4-1 with TRBJ1-3; 10 nucleotides align to TRBD1. The trim removed 5 bases at V and 3 bases at J, leaving 13 bases unmatched. CDR1 MGHRA and CDR2 YSYEKL come from the germline V gene. The CDR3 totals 18 residues. The CDR3 spells CASSRNPDRGLGGNTIYF. As DNA, the CDR3 is TGCGCCAGCAGCAGAAACCCAGACAGGGGGCTCGGTGGAAACACCATATATTTT.

This chain joins TRBV14 and TRBJ2-3; 7 nucleotides agree with TRBD2. CDR1 SGHDN and CDR2 FVKESK come from the germline V gene. The CDR3 extends over 15 amino acids. V lost 1 base and J lost 4; bases outside the gene matches: 5. Here the CDR3 reads CASSQGGGKPDTQYF. Here the CDR3 DNA reads TGTGCCAGCAGCCAAGGGGGGGGAAAGCCAGATACGCAGTATTTT.

The chain links TRBV19 to TRBJ2-1; 12 bases map to TRBD1. Germline values: CDR1 LNHDA, CDR2 SQIVND (reference sequence). The CDR3 is made up of 16 amino acids. Germline trimming cut 5 bases from V and 7 bases from J; bases unmatched to any gene: 9. The CDR3 sequence: CASSLTGTGGRNEQFF. The CDR3 DNA sequence: TGTGCCAGTAGTTTAACCGGGACAGGGGGCAGGAATGAGCAGTTCTTC.

The chain uses TRBV27 and TRBJ1-3, with 9 bases aligning to TRBD1. The germline V gene has CDR1 MNHEY and CDR2 SMNVEV (reference sequence). This CDR3 region has 13 residues. The J segment lost 4 bases and the V segment lost 6 bases, leaving 1 base of the junction unmatched. The CDR3 DNA reads as TGTGCCAGCAGCGGGACAGGGGGAAACACCATATATTTT. Encoded protein: CASSGTGGNTIYF.

A remark on this clone: The DNA is left out, because the CDR3 cannot be placed on it with certainty; the CDR3 is given as TCRdb lists it. The chain recombines TRBV21-1 with TRBJ1-5; the table's D call, TRBD1, has no DNA check behind it. TRBV21-1 constitutes a pseudogene. The CDR3 spans 16 residues, counting both ends. The CDR3 sequence: CASSKVARGSCQPQHF.

The V and J genes are TRBV28 and TRBJ1-1; 7 bases agree with TRBD1. The CDR3 consists of 13 residues. V shed 1 base and J 8 bases; nucleotides not matched to a gene: 4. Germline V gene data show CDR1 as MDHEN and CDR2 as SYDVKM. The CDR3 spells CASSLSGQAEAFF. The CDR3 DNA is TGTGCCAGCAGTTTATCCGGACAGGCAGAAGCTTTCTTT.

The chain uses TRBV2 and TRBJ2-7, with TRBD1 as a possible D gene (6 bases). The germline V gene has CDR1 SNHLY and CDR2 FYNNEI. V was pared by 4 bases and J by 3 bases, with 16 bases between. The CDR3 spans 15 residues. DNA for the CDR3: TGTGCCAGCAGTGGGGGACAAGGAGGTTTCTACGAGCAGTACTTC. Protein: CASSGGQGGFYEQYF.

The rearrangement links TRBV6-6 to TRBJ2-2, with a weak D call TRBD1 (5 bases). The CDR3 is 12 residues long. Trimming removed 5 bases from V and 6 bases from J, with 7 bases in between. Per germline, CDR1 MNHNY and CDR2 SVGAGI (reference sequence). The CDR3 here is CASSTGAGELFF. DNA of the CDR3: TGTGCCAGCAGTACAGGTGCCGGGGAGCTGTTTTTT.

The V and J genes are TRBV9 and TRBJ2-1; 8 bases fit TRBD2. The CDR3 extends over 15 amino acids. Trimming at V came to 2 bases and at J to 2 bases, leaving 3 bases not matched to a gene. The germline V gene has CDR1 SGDLS and CDR2 YYNGEE. The CDR3 protein is CASSVGLVTYNEQFF. CDR3 DNA sequence: TGTGCCAGCAGCGTGGGACTAGTAACCTACAATGAGCAGTTCTTC.

The rearrangement uses TRBV5-1 and TRBJ1-2, with 9 bases identical to TRBD1. Per the germline V gene, CDR1 is SGHRS and CDR2 is YFSETQ. J was trimmed by 2 bases and V by 4 bases; bases with no gene match: 3. This CDR3 has 14 residues. The chain's CDR3 is CASSLGQGNYGYTF. The CDR3 region has the DNA TGCGCCAGCAGCCTGGGACAGGGAAACTATGGCTACACCTTC.

The chain uses TRBV5-1 and TRBJ2-1; 10 bases map to TRBD2. Per germline, CDR1 SGHRS and CDR2 YFSETQ. The V and J ends lost 4 bases and 4 bases, in that order; junction bases with no gene match: 8. The CDR3 covers 16 residues. CDR3 loop: CASSPPGLAPYNEQFF. The CDR3 DNA reads as TGCGCCAGCAGCCCTCCGGGACTAGCGCCTTACAATGAGCAGTTCTTC.

V is TRBV4-1 and J is TRBJ2-7; TRBD1 agrees at 12 bases. The CDR3 loop spans 15 amino acids. Germline V gives CDR1 MGHRA, CDR2 YSYEKL. The trim removed 2 bases at V and 5 bases at J, leaving 4 bases unmatched. The CDR3 spells CASSQPGTGGDEQYF. In DNA, the CDR3 is TGCGCCAGCAGCCAACCCGGGACAGGGGGCGACGAGCAGTACTTC.

The chain combines TRBV10-3 with TRBJ2-3; a possible D gene is TRBD1 (6 bases). The CDR3 contains 15 residues. V was cut by 3 bases and J by 3 bases, with 13 bases left in between. Per the germline V gene, CDR1 is ENHRY and CDR2 is SYGVKD. CDR3 nucleotide sequence: TGTGCCATCAGTGATACTCCGAGGGGGACAGATACGCAGTATTTT. It translates to CAISDTPRGTDTQYF.

V usage is TRBV28 and J usage is TRBJ2-7; TRBD2 matches at 7 bases. The J segment lost 0 bases and the V segment lost 4 bases, leaving 3 bases of the junction unmatched. Germline CDR1 MDHEN, CDR2 SYDVKM. The CDR3 runs 14 residues. CDR3 sequence reads: CASSSLAVSYEQYF. The CDR3 DNA follows: TGTGCCAGCAGTTCCCTAGCGGTCTCCTACGAGCAGTACTTC. Full variable domain (remainder filled in from reference TRBV28 and TRBJ2-7): DVKVTQSSRYLVKRTGEKVFLECVQDMDHENMFWYRQDPGLGLRLIYFSYDVKMKEKGDIPEGYSVSREKKERFSLILESASTNQTSMYLCASSSLAVSYEQYFGPGTRLTVT.